This T cell receptor (beta chain) emerged from a study of shared clonotypes between healthy human individuals. Sequenced by immunoSEQ multiplex PCR; TCRdb stores in-frame clones only, minus some. Of around 1,000,000 clones listed, about 72% were seen once; the top ten hold more than 0.85%. The study, taken as a whole, reports: Sequencing depth was predicted to influence how clonotypes are shared among donors. Rarefaction indicated that sorted-subset sequencing remained incomplete although depth was large. Across four donors, naive CD4 shared around 5.3%, naive CD8 less than 4%, memory CD4 roughly 2.2%, memory CD8 0.4%.

Regarding this clone: The target antigen is unknown.

This clonotype was obtained from a young man in good health. Some clones in this sample may be carry-over from other donors' samples. Sequenced material: memory CD4+ T cells from PBMCs. Subset given: CD45RA-negative fraction.

Here the CDR3 reads CASSRGEEDGYTF. The CDR3 DNA follows: TGTGCCAGCAGCCGTGGTGAAGAGGATGGCTACACCTTC. The chain links TRBV2 to TRBJ1-2; D is unclear. V lost 6 bases to trimming and J lost 6 bases, with 14 bases between them. Germline V gene lookup returns CDR1 SNHLY and CDR2 FYNNEI. The CDR3 runs 13 residues. Based on the CDR3 plus reference TRBV2 and TRBJ1-2, the full variable domain is EPEVTQTPSHQVTQMGQEVILRCVPISNHLYFYWYRQILGQKVEFLVSFYNNEISEKSEIFDDQFSVERPDGSNFTLKIRSTKLEDSAMYFCASSRGEEDGYTFGSGTRLTVV.